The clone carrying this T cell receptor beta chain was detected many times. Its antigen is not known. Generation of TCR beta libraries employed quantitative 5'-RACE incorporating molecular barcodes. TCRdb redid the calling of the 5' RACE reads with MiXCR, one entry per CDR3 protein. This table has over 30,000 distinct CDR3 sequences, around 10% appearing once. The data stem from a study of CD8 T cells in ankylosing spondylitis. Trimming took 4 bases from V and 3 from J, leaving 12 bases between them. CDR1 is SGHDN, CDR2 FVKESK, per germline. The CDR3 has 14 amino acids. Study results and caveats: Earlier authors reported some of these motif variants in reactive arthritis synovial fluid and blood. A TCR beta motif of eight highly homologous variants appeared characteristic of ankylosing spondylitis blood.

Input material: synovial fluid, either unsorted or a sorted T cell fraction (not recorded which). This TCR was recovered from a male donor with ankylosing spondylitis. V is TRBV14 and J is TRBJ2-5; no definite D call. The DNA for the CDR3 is TGTGCCAGCAGCCGGACGTCTACCAAAGAGACCCAGTACTTC. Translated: CASSRTSTKETQYF.